Presented here are 28 T cell receptor beta chains from one specimen sequenced in a study of blood T cell repertoires in COVID-19. Clones were sequenced by immunoSEQ multiplex PCR, and TCRdb holds only the in-frame ones, with some missing. This table has over 200,000 clones, about 86% appearing once. The sample comprised peripheral blood. All receptors derive from a man in his sixties who had recovered from COVID-19.

The genes are TRBV12-3 or TRBV12-4 and TRBJ1-5; D is uncertain. V dropped 3 bases and J dropped 4 bases, with 7 bases sitting between them. There are 13 residues in the CDR3. The CDR3 DNA sequence: TGTGCCAGCAGTTTTGTCCCAAATCAGCCCCAGCATTTT. Amino acid sequence: CASSFVPNQPQHF.

The count of this clone is one. V and J are TRBV12-3 or TRBV12-4 and TRBJ2-7; D might be TRBD1 (5 bases). The ends were cut back, 2 bases at V and 3 bases at J, with 8 bases in the middle. This CDR3 region has 13 residues. CDR3 DNA: TGTGCCAGCAGTTTATCCCAGGGCTACGAGCAGTACTTC. Protein sequence: CASSLSQGYEQYF.

The chain is built from TRBV29-1 and TRBJ2-5; tentatively, D is TRBD1 (5 bases). The V and J ends lost 4 bases and 5 bases respectively, with 11 bases between them. This CDR3 region has 12 residues. Germline V CDR1 and CDR2: SQVTM, ANQGSEA. The CDR3 DNA sequence: TGCAGCGTTGTCAGGGATGGGGAGACCCAGTACTTC. Amino acid sequence: CSVVRDGETQYF. Drawing the rest from reference TRBV29-1 and TRBJ2-5, the complete variable domain is SAVISQKPSRDICQRGTSLTIQCQVDSQVTMMFWYRQQPGQSLTLIATANQGSEATYESGFVIDKFPISRPNLTFSTLTVSNMSPEDSSIYLCSVVRDGETQYFGPGTRLLVL.

This clone has just one count. V gene TRBV19 combines with J gene TRBJ1-2; tentative D call: TRBD1 (6 bases). Germline CDR1 is LNHDA and CDR2 is SQIVND (reference sequence). Trimming cost V 7 bases and J 7 bases, with 22 bases left between them. The CDR3 runs 15 residues. CDR3 nucleotides: TGTGCCAGTACCTCTGGGCGCGCGGACAGATCTGGCTACACCTTC. This codes for CASTSGRADRSGYTF.

This chain connects TRBV10-1 to TRBJ2-3; 9 bases are shared with TRBD2. Germline CDR1 reads WNHNN; CDR2 reads SYGVQD (reference sequence). V was clipped by 3 bases and J by 4 bases; unmatched bases: 5. The CDR3 runs 15 residues. The CDR3 protein is CASSEWTSEPDTQYF. The CDR3 DNA reads TGCGCCAGCAGTGAATGGACTAGCGAACCAGATACGCAGTATTTT.

The V call is TRBV18, the J call TRBJ2-5; 13 bases agree with TRBD2. CDR3 size: 16 residues. J gave up 2 bases and V 5 bases, and 5 bases lay outside the gene matches. The germline CDR1 and CDR2 sequences are KGHSH and LQKENI. The CDR3 sequence is CASSTGLAGSQETQYF. The CDR3 DNA follows: TGTGCCAGCTCAACGGGACTAGCGGGATCGCAAGAGACCCAGTACTTC.

The chain joins TRBV20-1 to TRBJ1-2; D possibly corresponds to TRBD1 (5 bases). CDR1 is DFQATT and CDR2 is SNEGSKA in the germline V gene (reference sequence). V gave up 3 bases and J gave up 1 base, with 15 bases separating them. The length of the CDR3 is 15 residues. The CDR3 DNA is TGCAGTGCTAGTCCGCGTCAGGGTATTAACTATGGCTACACCTTC. Translated, it gives CSASPRQGINYGYTF.

This clone was seen once. The J gene is TRBJ1-1, the V gene TRBV2, with 7 bases that match TRBD1. The germline CDR1 and CDR2 sequences are SNHLY and FYNNEI. CDR3 length equals 16 residues. The V segment lost 4 bases and the J segment 0 bases; nucleotides outside the gene matches: 8. The CDR3 spells CASSVGTVRLNTEAFF. The CDR3 DNA reads as TGTGCCAGCAGTGTCGGGACAGTGAGACTGAACACTGAAGCTTTCTTT.

CDR3 coding DNA: TGTGCCAGCAGGCCCCGGGGGGGCACCGGGGAGCTGTTTTTT. Translation: CASRPRGGTGELFF. The V gene is TRBV2, the J gene TRBJ2-2, with 8 bases identical to TRBD2. This CDR3 comprises 14 residues. V lost 6 bases to trimming and J lost 4 bases; unmatched junction nucleotides: 4. Germline V gene sequence: CDR1 SNHLY, CDR2 FYNNEI. Full variable domain (outside the CDR3, taken from reference TRBV2 and TRBJ2-2): EPEVTQTPSHQVTQMGQEVILRCVPISNHLYFYWYRQILGQKVEFLVSFYNNEISEKSEIFDDQFSVERPDGSNFTLKIRSTKLEDSAMYFCASRPRGGTGELFFGEGSRLTVL.

This clone was seen once. The V call is TRBV12-3 or TRBV12-4, the J call TRBJ2-3; TRBD2 agrees at 8 bases. This CDR3 is 12 amino acids long. Germline trimming cut 8 bases from V and 3 bases from J; bases unmatched to any gene: 1. CDR3 coding DNA: TGTGCCAGCGCGGGGGGAACAGATACGCAGTATTTT. Translated: CASAGGTDTQYF.

The chain recombines TRBV5-6 with TRBJ1-4, with D maybe TRBD1 (5 bases). Trimming cost V 7 bases and J 3 bases, with 13 bases left between them. Germline loops: CDR1 SGHDT, CDR2 YYEEEE. CDR3 size: 14 residues. The chain's CDR3 is CASGPQGSNEKLFF. The CDR3 DNA reads as TGTGCCAGCGGTCCCCAGGGATCTAATGAAAAACTGTTTTTT.

The genes are TRBV9 and TRBJ2-1, with 11 nucleotides matching TRBD2. Per germline, CDR1 SGDLS and CDR2 YYNGEE. The CDR3 runs to 15 residues. Trimming at V came to 2 bases and at J to 4 bases, leaving 2 bases not matched to a gene. CDR3 amino acids: CASSVIAGGYNEQFF. The CDR3 region has the DNA TGTGCCAGCAGCGTTATAGCGGGGGGGTACAATGAGCAGTTCTTC. Supplemented by reference TRBV9 and TRBJ2-1, the full variable domain reads DSGVTQTPKHLITATGQRVTLRCSPRSGDLSVYWYQQSLDQGLQFLIQYYNGEERAKGNILERFSAQQFPDLHSELNLSSLELGDSALYFCASSVIAGGYNEQFFGPGTRLTVL.

This chain connects TRBV4-3 to TRBJ1-4, with D uncertain. The germline gives CDR1 LGHNA, CDR2 YSLEER. Between the trimmed V and J ends, which lost 0 bases and 8 bases, there was a span of 10 bases. CDR3 length equals 14 residues. In nucleotides, the CDR3 is TGCGCCAGCAGCCAAGACCAGATCGGGGAAAAACTGTTTTTT. Translated: CASSQDQIGEKLFF.

The J gene is TRBJ1-2, the V gene TRBV18; the match to TRBD1 covers 9 bases. V lost 6 bases to trimming and J lost 5 bases; unmatched junction nucleotides: 16. The CDR3 contains 17 residues. Germline CDR1 is KGHSH and CDR2 is LQKENI. The CDR3 nucleotides read TGTGCCAGCTCCATGTCGACAGGGGGAGGATCCGGATATGGCTACACCTTC. It codes for CASSMSTGGGSGYGYTF.

The chain's CDR3 is CASSVAGVGGTEAFF. The CDR3, as DNA: TGTGCCAGCAGCGTAGCGGGGGTAGGTGGCACTGAAGCTTTCTTT. The chain couples TRBV9 to TRBJ1-1, with a possible D match to TRBD1 (5 bases). Trimming shortened V by 0 bases and J by 4 bases, and 13 bases separated the two germline ends. Germline V gene data show CDR1 as SGDLS and CDR2 as YYNGEE. The CDR3 extends over 15 amino acids.

This clone was seen ten or more times. The rearrangement uses TRBV6-5 and TRBJ2-6, with a possible D match to TRBD1 (5 bases). Germline assignment: CDR1 MNHEY and CDR2 SVGAGI. V shed 2 bases and J shed 0 bases, with 8 bases lying between them. The CDR3 length is 16 residues. The CDR3 region is CASSYATGSGANVLTF. In nucleotides, the CDR3 is TGTGCCAGCAGTTACGCCACAGGCTCTGGGGCCAACGTCCTGACTTTC.

The chain carries TRBV11-2 and TRBJ2-7; no reliable D call. The V gene lost 4 bases and the J gene lost 3 bases, with 4 bases spanning the gap. The germline V gene encodes CDR1 SGHAT and CDR2 FQNNGV. The CDR3 totals 11 residues. Written as DNA, the CDR3 is TGTGCCAGCAGCTCTAACTACGAGCAGTACTTC. It translates to CASSSNYEQYF.

This chain uses TRBV18 with TRBJ1-6; 10 bases map to TRBD1. The CDR3 has 15 amino acids. The V and J ends lost 3 bases and 6 bases, in that order; junction bases with no gene match: 2. The germline gives CDR1 KGHSH, CDR2 LQKENI. The CDR3, as DNA: TGTGCCAGCTCACCCCGGACAGGGGGTAATTCACCCCTCCACTTT. Its protein is CASSPRTGGNSPLHF.

Comments on this clone: This CDR3 is also generated by other DNA sequences in the sample. The rearrangement joins TRBV5-1 to TRBJ2-1; D is possibly TRBD2 (5 bases). This CDR3 comprises 13 residues. The V gene's germline CDR1 is SGHRS and CDR2 YFSETQ. V was clipped by 4 bases and J by 4 bases, with 9 bases between them. In DNA form, the CDR3 reads TGCGCCAGCAGCGACGGAGGTTACAATGAGCAGTTCTTC. This sequence encodes CASSDGGYNEQFF.

The chain links TRBV10-3 to TRBJ2-2, with unresolved D. The CDR3 loop spans 12 amino acids. CDR1 is ENHRY and CDR2 is SYGVKD in the germline V gene. The V end was cut by 10 bases, the J end by 4 bases, with 10 bases between. The CDR3 here is CATRKSTGELFF. For the CDR3, the DNA is TGTGCCACCCGCAAGAGCACCGGGGAGCTGTTTTTT.

V is TRBV29-1 and J is TRBJ2-7; tentative D call: TRBD2 (5 bases). Germline V gene lookup returns CDR1 SQVTM and CDR2 ANQGSEA. The CDR3 totals 13 residues. Trimming removed 5 bases from V and 4 bases from J, with 15 bases in between. The CDR3 here is CSVRRSGSYEQYF. CDR3 DNA sequence: TGCAGCGTTCGACGATCGGGGAGTTACGAGCAGTACTTC.

The chain links TRBV5-8 to TRBJ2-5; D may be TRBD1 (5 bases). The length of the CDR3 is 14 residues. Trimming stripped 0 bases from V and 5 bases from J, with 11 bases between. CDR1 is SGHTS, CDR2 YDEGEE, per germline. CDR3 region: CASSLVSRAETQYF. The CDR3, as DNA: TGTGCCAGCAGCTTGGTGAGCAGGGCGGAGACCCAGTACTTC.

This clone occurred a few times. The chain links TRBV5-1 to TRBJ2-7; D perhaps matches TRBD2 (6 bases). The CDR3 spans 14 residues. Germline assignment: CDR1 SGHRS and CDR2 YFSETQ. Trimming left V 2 bases short and J 0 bases short, with 9 bases between. CDR3 sequence (DNA): TGCGCCAGCAGCTTTCTAGCGAACTCCTACGAGCAGTACTTC. Its translation is CASSFLANSYEQYF.

The chain combines TRBV5-1 with TRBJ1-3; a possible D gene is TRBD1 (5 bases). Trimming stripped 7 bases from V and 2 bases from J, with 10 bases between. Germline V gives CDR1 SGHRS, CDR2 YFSETQ. This CDR3 is built from 13 residues. The CDR3 DNA reads as TGCGCCAGCCACGACAGCACTGGAAACACCATATATTTT. This codes for CASHDSTGNTIYF.

The V call is TRBV6-5, the J call TRBJ1-2, with D possibly matching TRBD1 (5 bases). The V end lost 5 bases, the J end lost 8 bases, and 18 bases lay between the germline ends. From germline, CDR1 is MNHEY and CDR2 SVGAGI. The CDR3 totals 14 residues. CDR3 nucleotides: TGTGCCAGCAGTACAGACAGCGCTGGGGAAGGCTACACCTTC. This encodes CASSTDSAGEGYTF.

This chain uses TRBV10-3 with TRBJ2-4, with 9 nucleotides matching TRBD1. The length of the CDR3 is 13 residues. V shed 5 bases, J shed 5 bases, and the junction held 1 base outside the gene matches. Germline-derived CDR1 and CDR2 are ENHRY and SYGVKD. In DNA form, the CDR3 reads TGTGCCATCAGTCGACAGGGGGAAAACATTCAGTACTTC. This sequence encodes CAISRQGENIQYF.

J is TRBJ2-3 and V is TRBV28, with D tentatively TRBD2 (6 bases). This CDR3 comprises 15 residues. From germline, CDR1 is MDHEN and CDR2 SYDVKM. Trimming left V 6 bases short and J 8 bases short, with 21 bases between. CDR3 in DNA: TGTGCCAGCAGGAGGGCGGGATCCAACAGTGGTACGCAGTATTTT. Protein: CASRRAGSNSGTQYF.

This clone was seen just once. The CDR3 sequence is CASSGTGFYGYTF. Written as DNA, the CDR3 is TGTGCCAGCAGCGGAACAGGATTTTATGGCTACACCTTC. V and J are TRBV7-3 and TRBJ1-2, with a tentative D call TRBD1 (5 bases). This CDR3 has 13 residues. With 5 bases removed from V and 5 bases from J, the gap between germline ends came to 12 bases. The germline V gene encodes CDR1 SGHTA and CDR2 FQGTGA.